This T cell receptor beta chain was profiled in a study of T cells in tuberculosis. Sorting used thawed, overnight-rested PBMC stained with anti-CD3, a viability dye and GMM-loaded CD1B tetramer. CD1B tetramers were loaded with Rhodococcus equi-derived C32 glucose monomycolate. Per the germline V gene, CDR1 is MNHEY and CDR2 is SVGAGI. Trimming removed 9 bases at V and 4 bases at J, with 12 bases between. The CDR3 runs to 12 residues. Clones were read by immunoSEQ multiplex PCR, and TCRdb kept only the in-frame ones, dropping some. Found here are tens of thousands of clones, roughly 90% of them singletons; the top ten hold around 2%.

The origin of this receptor is an adult woman with latent tuberculosis. Sequenced sample: CD1b-GMM tetramer-negative cells sorted from PBMCs. The chain recombines TRBV6-5 with TRBJ1-2; no clear D gene. CDR3 sequence: CASGQTTYGYTF. CDR3 nucleotide sequence: TGTGCCAGTGGCCAGACTACCTATGGCTACACCTTC.